This T cell receptor beta chain was found in a study of blood T cell repertoires in COVID-19. With 1 base removed from V and 1 base from J, the gap between germline ends came to 16 bases. The CDR3 runs 17 residues. CDR1 LGHDT and CDR2 YNNKEL come from the germline V gene (reference sequence). Here immunoSEQ multiplex PCR was the method, and the copy in TCRdb shows in-frame clones only, minus some. This table holds roughly 210,000 clones, under 90% found once. The TCR comes from a woman older than 75 with COVID-19, enrolled during active disease. The rearrangement uses TRBV3-1 (or the pseudogene TRBV3-2) and TRBJ1-2, with D possibly TRBD1 on 6 matching bases. The sequencing sample was made of peripheral blood. CDR3 sequence reads: CASSQAGGIRGNYGYTF. The CDR3 nucleotides read TGTGCCAGCAGCCAAGCAGGAGGTATCAGGGGTAACTATGGCTACACCTTC.